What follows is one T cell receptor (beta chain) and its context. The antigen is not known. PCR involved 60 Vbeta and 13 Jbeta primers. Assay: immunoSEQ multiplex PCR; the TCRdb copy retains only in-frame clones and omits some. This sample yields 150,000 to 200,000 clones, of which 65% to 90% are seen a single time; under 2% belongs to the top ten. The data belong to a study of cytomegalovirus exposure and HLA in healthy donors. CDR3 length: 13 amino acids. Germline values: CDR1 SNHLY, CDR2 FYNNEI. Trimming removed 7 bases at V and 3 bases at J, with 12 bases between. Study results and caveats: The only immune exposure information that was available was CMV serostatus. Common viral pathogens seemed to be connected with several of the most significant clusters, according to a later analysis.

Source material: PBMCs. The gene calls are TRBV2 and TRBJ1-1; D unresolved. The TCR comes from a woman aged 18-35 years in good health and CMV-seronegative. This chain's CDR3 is CASTEGSDTEAFF. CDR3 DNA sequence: TGTGCCAGCACGGAGGGTAGCGACACTGAAGCTTTCTTT.